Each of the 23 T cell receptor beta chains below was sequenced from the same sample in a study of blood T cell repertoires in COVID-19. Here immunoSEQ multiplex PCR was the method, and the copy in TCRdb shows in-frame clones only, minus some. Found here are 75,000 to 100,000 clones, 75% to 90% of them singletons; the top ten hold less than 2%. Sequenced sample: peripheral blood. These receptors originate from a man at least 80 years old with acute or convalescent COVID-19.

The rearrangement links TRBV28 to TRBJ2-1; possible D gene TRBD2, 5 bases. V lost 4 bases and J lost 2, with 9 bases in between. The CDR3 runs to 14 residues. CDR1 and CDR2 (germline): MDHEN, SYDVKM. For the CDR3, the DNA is TGTGCCAGCAGTTCCCCCGGGGCCTACAATGAGCAGTTCTTC. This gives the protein CASSSPGAYNEQFF.

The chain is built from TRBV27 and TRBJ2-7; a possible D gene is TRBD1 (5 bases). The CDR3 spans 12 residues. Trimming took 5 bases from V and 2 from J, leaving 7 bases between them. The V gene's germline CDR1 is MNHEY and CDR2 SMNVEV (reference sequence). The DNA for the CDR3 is TGTGCCAGCAGTAGGGGCCCCTACGAGCAGTACTTC. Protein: CASSRGPYEQYF.

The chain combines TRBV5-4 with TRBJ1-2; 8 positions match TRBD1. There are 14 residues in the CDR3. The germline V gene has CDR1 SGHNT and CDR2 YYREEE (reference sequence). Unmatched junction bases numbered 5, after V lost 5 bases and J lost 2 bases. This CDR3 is CASRSDRVNYGYTF. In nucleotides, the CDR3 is TGTGCCAGCAGGTCGGACAGGGTAAACTATGGCTACACCTTC.

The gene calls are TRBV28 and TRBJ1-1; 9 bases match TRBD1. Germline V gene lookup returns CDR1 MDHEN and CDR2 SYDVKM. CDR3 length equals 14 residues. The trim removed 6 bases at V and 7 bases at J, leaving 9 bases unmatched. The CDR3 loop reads CASRARSGQGEAFF. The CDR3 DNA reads TGTGCCAGCAGAGCCCGATCGGGACAGGGTGAAGCTTTCTTT.

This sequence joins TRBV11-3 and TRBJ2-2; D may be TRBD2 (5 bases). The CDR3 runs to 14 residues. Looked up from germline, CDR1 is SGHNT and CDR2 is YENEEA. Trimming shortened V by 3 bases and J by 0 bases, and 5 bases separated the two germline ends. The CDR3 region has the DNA TGTGCCAGCAGCTTCGGGGCGAACACCGGGGAGCTGTTTTTT. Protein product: CASSFGANTGELFF. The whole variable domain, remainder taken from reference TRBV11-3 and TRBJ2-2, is EAGVVQSPRYKIIEKKQPVAFWCNPISGHNTLYWYLQNLGQGPELLIRYENEEAVDDSQLPKDRFSAERLKGVDSTLKIQPAELGDSAVYLCASSFGANTGELFFGEGSRLTVL.

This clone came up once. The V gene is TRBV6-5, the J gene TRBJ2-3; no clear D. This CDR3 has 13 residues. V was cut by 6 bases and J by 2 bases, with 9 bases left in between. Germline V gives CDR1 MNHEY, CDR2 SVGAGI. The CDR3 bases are TGTGCCAGCAGAAACAGCCCCACAGATACGCAGTATTTT. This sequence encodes CASRNSPTDTQYF.

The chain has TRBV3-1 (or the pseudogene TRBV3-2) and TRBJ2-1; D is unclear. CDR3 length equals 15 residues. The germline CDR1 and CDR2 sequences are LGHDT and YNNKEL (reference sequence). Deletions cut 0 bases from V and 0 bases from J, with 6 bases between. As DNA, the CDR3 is TGTGCCAGCAGCCAAGATACGGGCTCCTACAATGAGCAGTTCTTC. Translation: CASSQDTGSYNEQFF.

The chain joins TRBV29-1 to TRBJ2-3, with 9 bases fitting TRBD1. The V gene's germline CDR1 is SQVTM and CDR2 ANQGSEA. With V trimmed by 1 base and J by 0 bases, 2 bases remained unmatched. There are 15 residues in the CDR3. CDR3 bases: TGCAGCGTTGAAGTGGACAGGGGAAGCACAGATACGCAGTATTTT. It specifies CSVEVDRGSTDTQYF.

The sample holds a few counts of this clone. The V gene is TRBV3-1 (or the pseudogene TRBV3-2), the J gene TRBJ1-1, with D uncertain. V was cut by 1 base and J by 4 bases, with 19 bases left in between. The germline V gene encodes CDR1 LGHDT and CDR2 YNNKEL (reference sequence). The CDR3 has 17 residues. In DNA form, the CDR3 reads TGTGCCAGCAGCCAAGTGGTTTTTCGGGATGGAGGCACTGAAGCTTTCTTT. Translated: CASSQVVFRDGGTEAFF.

The CDR3 region has the DNA TGTGCCACCAGTCCATCGGTCGGACTAGCGGGAGGATTATACAATGAGCAGTTCTTC. This gives the protein CATSPSVGLAGGLYNEQFF. The chain carries TRBV24-1 and TRBJ2-1, with 14 bases that match TRBD2. CDR3 length: 19 residues. Per germline, CDR1 KGHDR and CDR2 SFDVKD. Germline trimming cut 6 bases from V and 4 bases from J; bases unmatched to any gene: 13.

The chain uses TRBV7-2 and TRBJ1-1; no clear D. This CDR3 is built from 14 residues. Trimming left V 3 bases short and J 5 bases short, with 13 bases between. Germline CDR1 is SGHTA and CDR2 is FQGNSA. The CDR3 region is CASSLFRAETEAFF. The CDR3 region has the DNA TGTGCCAGCAGCTTGTTCCGTGCGGAGACTGAAGCTTTCTTT.

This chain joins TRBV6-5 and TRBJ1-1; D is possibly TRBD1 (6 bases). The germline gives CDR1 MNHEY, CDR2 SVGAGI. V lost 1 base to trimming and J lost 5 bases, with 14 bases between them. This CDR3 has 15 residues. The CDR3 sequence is CASSYLIQGGTEAFF. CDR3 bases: TGTGCCAGCAGTTACTTAATACAGGGTGGGACTGAAGCTTTCTTT.

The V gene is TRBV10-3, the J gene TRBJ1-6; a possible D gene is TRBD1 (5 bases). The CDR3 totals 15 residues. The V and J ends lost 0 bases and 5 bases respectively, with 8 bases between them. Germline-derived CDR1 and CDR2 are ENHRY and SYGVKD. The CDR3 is CAISESGPNNSPLHF. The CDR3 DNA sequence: TGTGCCATCAGTGAGTCGGGGCCAAATAATTCACCCCTCCACTTT.

DNA of the CDR3: TGTGCCAGCAGTAACGGCAGGGATCAGCCCCAGCATTTT. Its protein product is CASSNGRDQPQHF. The V gene is TRBV6-2 or TRBV6-3, the J gene TRBJ1-5, with D possibly TRBD1 on 5 matching bases. This CDR3 contains 13 residues. Germline V gene lookup returns CDR1 MNHEY and CDR2 SVGEGT. With 5 bases removed from V and 5 bases from J, the gap between germline ends came to 10 bases.

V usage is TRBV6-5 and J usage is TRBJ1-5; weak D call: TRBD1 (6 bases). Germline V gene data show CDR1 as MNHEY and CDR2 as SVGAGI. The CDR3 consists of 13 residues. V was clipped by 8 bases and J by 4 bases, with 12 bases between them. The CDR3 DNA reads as TGTGCCAGCTCCGACAGGCCGAATCAGCCCCAGCATTTT. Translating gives CASSDRPNQPQHF.

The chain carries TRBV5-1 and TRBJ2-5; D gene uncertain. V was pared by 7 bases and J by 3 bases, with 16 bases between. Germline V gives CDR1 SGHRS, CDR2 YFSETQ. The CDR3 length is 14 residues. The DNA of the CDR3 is TGCGCCAGCGGGCCTGTGGGCCGGAAAGAGACCCAGTACTTC. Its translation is CASGPVGRKETQYF.

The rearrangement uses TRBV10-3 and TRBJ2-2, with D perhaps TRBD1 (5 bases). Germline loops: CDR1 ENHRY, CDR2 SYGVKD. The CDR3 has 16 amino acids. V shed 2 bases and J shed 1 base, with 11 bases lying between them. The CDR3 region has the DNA TGTGCCATCAGTGAGAGGGCAGGGATGAACACCGGGGAGCTGTTTTTT. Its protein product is CAISERAGMNTGELFF.

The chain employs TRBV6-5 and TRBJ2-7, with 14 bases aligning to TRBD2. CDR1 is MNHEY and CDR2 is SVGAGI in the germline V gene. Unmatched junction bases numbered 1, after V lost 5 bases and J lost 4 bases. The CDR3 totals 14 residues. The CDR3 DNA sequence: TGTGCCAGCAGTCGACTAGCGGGAGGGTACGAGCAGTACTTC. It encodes CASSRLAGGYEQYF.

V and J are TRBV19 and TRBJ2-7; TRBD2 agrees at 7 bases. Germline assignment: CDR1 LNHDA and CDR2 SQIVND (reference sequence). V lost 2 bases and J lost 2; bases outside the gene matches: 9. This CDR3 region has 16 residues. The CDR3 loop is CASSIPGGISPYEQYF. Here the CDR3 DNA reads TGTGCCAGTAGTATACCGGGGGGAATTTCTCCCTACGAGCAGTACTTC.

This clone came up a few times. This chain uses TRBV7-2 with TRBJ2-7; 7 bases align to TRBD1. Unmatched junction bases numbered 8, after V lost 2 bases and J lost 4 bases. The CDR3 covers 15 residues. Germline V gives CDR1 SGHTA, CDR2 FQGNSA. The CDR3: CASSLRGLVQYEQYF. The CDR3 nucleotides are TGTGCCAGCAGCTTAAGGGGGCTGGTTCAATACGAGCAGTACTTC.

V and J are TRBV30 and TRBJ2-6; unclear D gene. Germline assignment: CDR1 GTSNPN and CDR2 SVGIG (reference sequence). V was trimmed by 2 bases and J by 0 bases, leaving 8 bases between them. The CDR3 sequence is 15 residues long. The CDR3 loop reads CAWSWSSSGANVLTF. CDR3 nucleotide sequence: TGTGCCTGGAGTTGGTCCAGCTCTGGGGCCAACGTCCTGACTTTC.

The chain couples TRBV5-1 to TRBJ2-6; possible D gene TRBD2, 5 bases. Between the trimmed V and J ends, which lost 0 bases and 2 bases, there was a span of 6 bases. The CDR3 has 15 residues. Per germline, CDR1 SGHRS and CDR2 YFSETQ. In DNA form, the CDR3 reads TGCGCCAGCAGCTTGGCCGGGGCTGGGGCCAACGTCCTGACTTTC. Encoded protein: CASSLAGAGANVLTF.

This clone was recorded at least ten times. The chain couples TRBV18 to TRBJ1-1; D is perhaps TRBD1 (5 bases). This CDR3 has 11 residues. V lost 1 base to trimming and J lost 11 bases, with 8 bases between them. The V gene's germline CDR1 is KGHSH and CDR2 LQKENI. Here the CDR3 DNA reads TGTGCCAGCTCACCACAGGGGCGGGCTTTCTTT. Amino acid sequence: CASSPQGRAFF.